This T cell receptor beta chain was retrieved from a study of T cell repertoires in cytomegalovirus infection. Turning to the study itself: Indicated by public TCR beta signatures were CMV infection and matching HLA type.

In its sample, this clonotype was seen many times. The antigen is not known. Each CDR3 protein gets one entry after TCRdb re-called the reads with MiXCR. The repertoire holds 150,000 to 200,000 distinct CDR3 sequences, with around 14% as singletons. The germline CDR1 and CDR2 sequences are SGHTA and FQGTGA. This CDR3 has 14 residues. V shed 5 bases, J shed 1 base, and the junction held 3 bases outside the gene matches. Points from the study as a whole: CMV-specific TCR beta clonotypes restricted by HLA-C were the ones dominating the ex vivo response.

The chain recombines TRBV7-3 with TRBJ1-1, with 8 positions matching TRBD1. The TCR comes from a human donor in good health (CMV status not recorded). Some clones in this sample may be carry-over from other donors' samples. The sample consisted of PBMCs. CDR3 in amino acids: CASSMQGANTEAFF. The CDR3 nucleotides are TGTGCCAGCAGCATGCAGGGGGCGAACACTGAAGCTTTCTTT.